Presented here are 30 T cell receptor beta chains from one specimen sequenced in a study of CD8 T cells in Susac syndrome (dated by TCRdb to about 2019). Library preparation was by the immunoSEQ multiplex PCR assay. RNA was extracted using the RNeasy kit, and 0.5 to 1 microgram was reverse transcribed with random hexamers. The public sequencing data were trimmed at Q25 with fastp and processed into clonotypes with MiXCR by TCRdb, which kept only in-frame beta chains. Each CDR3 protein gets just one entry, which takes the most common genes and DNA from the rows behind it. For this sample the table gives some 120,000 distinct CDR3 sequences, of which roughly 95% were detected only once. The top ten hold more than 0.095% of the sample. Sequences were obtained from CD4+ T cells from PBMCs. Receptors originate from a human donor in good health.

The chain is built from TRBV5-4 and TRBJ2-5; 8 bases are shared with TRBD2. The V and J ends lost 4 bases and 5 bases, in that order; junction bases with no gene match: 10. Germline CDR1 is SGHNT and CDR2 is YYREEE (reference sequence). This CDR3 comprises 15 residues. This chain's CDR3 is CASSPKAGAAETQYF. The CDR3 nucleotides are TGTGCCAGCAGCCCGAAAGCGGGAGCAGCGGAGACCCAGTACTTC.

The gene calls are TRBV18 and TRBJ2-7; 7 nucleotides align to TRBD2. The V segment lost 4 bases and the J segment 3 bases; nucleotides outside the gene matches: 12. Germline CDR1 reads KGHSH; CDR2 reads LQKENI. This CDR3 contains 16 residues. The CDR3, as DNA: TGTGCCAGCTCACAGACCGGGCCTAGCGGAAGCTACGAGCAGTACTTC. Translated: CASSQTGPSGSYEQYF.

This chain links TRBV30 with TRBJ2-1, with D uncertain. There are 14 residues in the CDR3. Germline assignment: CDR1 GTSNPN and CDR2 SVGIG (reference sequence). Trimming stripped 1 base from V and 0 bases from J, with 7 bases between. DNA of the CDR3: TGTGCCTGGAGTGGGCGAGGCTCCTACAATGAGCAGTTCTTC. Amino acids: CAWSGRGSYNEQFF. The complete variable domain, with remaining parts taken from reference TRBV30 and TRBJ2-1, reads SQTIHQWPATLVQPVGSPLSLECTVEGTSNPNLYWYRQAAGRGLQLLFYSVGIGQISSEVPQNLSASRPQDRQFILSSKKLLLSDSGFYLCAWSGRGSYNEQFFGPGTRLTVL.

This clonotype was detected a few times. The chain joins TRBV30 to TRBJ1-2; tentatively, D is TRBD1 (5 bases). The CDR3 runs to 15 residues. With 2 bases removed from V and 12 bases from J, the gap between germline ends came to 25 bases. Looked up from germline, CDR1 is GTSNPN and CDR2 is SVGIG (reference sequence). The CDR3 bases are TGTGCCTGGAGTCCCCCGGGACCGAGGCCTTATGTCCACACCTTC. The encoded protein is CAWSPPGPRPYVHTF.

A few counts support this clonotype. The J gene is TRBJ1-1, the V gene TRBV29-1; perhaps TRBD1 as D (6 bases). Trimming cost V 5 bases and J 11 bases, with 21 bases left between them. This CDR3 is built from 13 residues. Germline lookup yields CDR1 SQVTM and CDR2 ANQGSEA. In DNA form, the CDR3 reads TGCAGCGTTCTTATCCGGGGGGGGCTCCTCGCTTTCTTT. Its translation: CSVLIRGGLLAFF.

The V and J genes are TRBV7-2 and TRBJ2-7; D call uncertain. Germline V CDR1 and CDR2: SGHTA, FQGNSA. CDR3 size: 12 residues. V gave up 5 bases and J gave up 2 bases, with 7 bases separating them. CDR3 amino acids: CASSPFPYEQYF. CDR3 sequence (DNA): TGTGCCAGCAGCCCTTTCCCCTACGAGCAGTACTTC.

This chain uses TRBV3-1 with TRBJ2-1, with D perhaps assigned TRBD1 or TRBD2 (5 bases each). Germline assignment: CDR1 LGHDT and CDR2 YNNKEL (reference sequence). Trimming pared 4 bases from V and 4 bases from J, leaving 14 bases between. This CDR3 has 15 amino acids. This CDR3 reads CASSRGIGGYNEQFF. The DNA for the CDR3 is TGTGCCAGCAGCCGGGGGATCGGCGGGTACAATGAGCAGTTCTTC.

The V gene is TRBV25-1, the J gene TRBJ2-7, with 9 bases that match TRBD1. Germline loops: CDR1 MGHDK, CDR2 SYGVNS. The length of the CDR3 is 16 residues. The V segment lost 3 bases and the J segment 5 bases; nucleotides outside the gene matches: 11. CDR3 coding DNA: TGTGCCAGCAGTGAGGCCCCCGGGACAGGGAGAAACGAGCAGTACTTC. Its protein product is CASSEAPGTGRNEQYF.

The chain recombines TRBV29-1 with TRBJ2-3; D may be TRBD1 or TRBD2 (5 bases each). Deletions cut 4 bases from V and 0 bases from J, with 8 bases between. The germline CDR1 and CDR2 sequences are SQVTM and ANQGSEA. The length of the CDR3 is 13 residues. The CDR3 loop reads CSVVGDSTDTQYF. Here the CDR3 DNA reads TGCAGCGTTGTGGGGGATAGCACAGATACGCAGTATTTT.

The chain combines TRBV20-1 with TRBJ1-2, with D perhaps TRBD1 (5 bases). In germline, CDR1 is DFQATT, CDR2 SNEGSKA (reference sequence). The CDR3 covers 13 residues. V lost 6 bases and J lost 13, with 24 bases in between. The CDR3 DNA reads TGCAGTGCCGGATTTCGGACACTGGTGGTTGGCACCTTC. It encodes CSAGFRTLVVGTF.

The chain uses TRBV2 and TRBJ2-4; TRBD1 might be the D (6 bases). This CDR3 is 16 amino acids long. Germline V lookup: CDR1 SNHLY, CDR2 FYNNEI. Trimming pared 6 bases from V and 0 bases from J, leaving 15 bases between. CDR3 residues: CASSQDSGVAKNIQYF. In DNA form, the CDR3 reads TGTGCCAGCAGCCAGGACAGCGGAGTAGCCAAAAACATTCAGTACTTC.

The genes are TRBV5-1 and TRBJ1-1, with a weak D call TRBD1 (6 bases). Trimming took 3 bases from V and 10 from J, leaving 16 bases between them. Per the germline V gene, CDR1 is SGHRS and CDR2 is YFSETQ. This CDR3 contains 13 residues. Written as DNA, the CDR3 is TGCGCCAGCAGCTCACACAGGGATGGTGGAGCTTTCTTT. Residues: CASSSHRDGGAFF.

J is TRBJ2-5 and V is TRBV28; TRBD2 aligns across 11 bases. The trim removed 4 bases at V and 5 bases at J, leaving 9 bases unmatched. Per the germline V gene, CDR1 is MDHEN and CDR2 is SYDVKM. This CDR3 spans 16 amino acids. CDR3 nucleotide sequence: TGTGCCAGCAGTTCCCGACTAGCGGGATCCAGGGAGACCCAGTACTTC. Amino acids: CASSSRLAGSRETQYF.

CDR3: CASSHGIETQYF. CDR3 in DNA: TGTGCCAGCAGCCACGGAATAGAGACCCAGTACTTC. The gene calls are TRBV14 and TRBJ2-5; D is uncertain. CDR1 and CDR2 (germline): SGHDN, FVKESK. The CDR3 runs 12 residues. V gave up 3 bases and J gave up 4 bases, with 6 bases separating them.

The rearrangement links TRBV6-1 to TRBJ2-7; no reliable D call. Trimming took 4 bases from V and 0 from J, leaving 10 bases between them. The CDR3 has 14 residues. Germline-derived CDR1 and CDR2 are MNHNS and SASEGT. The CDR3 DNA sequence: TGTGCCAGCAGTGCGCCGAGTTCCTCCTACGAGCAGTACTTC. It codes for CASSAPSSSYEQYF.

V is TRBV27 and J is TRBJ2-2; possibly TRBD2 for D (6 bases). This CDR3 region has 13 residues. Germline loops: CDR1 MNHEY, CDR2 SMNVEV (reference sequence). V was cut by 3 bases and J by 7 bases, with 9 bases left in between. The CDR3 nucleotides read TGTGCCAGCAGTTTGGAAGCGGGCGGGGAGCTGTTTTTT. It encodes CASSLEAGGELFF.

CDR3 nucleotides: TGCGCCAGCAGCTTGGGAATCCGGGACCCAAGGAATAGCAATCAGCCCCAGCATTTT. Encoded protein: CASSLGIRDPRNSNQPQHF. The V and J genes are TRBV5-1 and TRBJ1-5; D possibly corresponds to TRBD1 (5 bases). This CDR3 comprises 19 residues. Germline values: CDR1 SGHRS, CDR2 YFSETQ. Trimming shortened V by 0 bases and J by 0 bases, and 19 bases separated the two germline ends.

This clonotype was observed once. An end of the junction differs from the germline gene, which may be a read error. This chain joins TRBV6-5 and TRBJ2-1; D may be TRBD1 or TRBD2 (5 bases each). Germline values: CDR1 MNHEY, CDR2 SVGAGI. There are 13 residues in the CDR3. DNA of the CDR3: TGTGCCAGCAGCCAGTCCACCGGGACCTGGGGACTCTTC. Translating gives CASSQSTGTWGLF.

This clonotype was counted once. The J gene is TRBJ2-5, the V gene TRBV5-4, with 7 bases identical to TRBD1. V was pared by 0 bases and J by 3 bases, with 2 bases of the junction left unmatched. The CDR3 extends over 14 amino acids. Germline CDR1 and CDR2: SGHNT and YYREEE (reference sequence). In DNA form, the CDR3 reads TGTGCCAGCAGCTTGGCGACAGGGAAAGAGACCCAGTACTTC. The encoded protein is CASSLATGKETQYF.

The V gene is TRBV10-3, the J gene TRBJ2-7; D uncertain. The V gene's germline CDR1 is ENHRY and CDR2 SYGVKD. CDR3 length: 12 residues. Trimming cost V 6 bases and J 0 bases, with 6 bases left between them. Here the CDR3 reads CAISEASYEQYF. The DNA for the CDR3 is TGTGCCATCAGCGAGGCCTCCTACGAGCAGTACTTC.

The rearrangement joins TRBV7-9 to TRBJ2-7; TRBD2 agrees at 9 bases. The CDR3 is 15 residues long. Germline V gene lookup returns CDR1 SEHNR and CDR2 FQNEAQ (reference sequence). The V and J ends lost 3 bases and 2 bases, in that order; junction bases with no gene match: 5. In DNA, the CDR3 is TGTGCCAGCAGCTTTCAAGCGGGAGGAGCCTACGAGCAGTACTTC. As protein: CASSFQAGGAYEQYF.

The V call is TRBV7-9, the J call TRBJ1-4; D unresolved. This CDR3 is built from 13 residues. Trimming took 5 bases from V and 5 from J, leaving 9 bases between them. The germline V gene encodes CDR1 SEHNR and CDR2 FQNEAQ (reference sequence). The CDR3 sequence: CASSRESNEKLFF. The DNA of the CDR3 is TGTGCCAGCAGCCGGGAATCAAATGAAAAACTGTTTTTT.

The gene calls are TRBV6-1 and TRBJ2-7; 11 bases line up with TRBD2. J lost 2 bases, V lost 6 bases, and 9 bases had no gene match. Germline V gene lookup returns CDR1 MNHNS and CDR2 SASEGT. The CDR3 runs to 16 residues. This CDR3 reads CASRVLAGGQAYEQYF. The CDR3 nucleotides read TGTGCCAGCAGAGTCCTAGCGGGGGGCCAAGCCTACGAGCAGTACTTC.

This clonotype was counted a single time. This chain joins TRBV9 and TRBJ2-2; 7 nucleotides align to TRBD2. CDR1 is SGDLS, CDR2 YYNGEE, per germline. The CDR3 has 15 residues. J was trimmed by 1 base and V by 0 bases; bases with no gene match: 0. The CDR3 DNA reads TGTGCCAGCAGCGTAGGCGGGAGGAACACCGGGGAGCTGTTTTTT. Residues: CASSVGGRNTGELFF.

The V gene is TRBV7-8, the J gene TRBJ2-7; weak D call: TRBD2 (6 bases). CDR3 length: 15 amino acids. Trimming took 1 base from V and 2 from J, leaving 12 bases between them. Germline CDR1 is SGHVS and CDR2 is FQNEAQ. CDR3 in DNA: TGTGCCAGCAGCTTAGAGACTAGAGGTCCCTACGAGCAGTACTTC. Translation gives CASSLETRGPYEQYF.

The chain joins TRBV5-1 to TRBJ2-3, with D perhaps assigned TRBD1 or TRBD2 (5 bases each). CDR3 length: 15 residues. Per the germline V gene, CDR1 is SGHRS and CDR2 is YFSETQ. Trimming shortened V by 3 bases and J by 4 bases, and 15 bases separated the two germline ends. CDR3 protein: CASSWGRQRADTQYF. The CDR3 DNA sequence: TGCGCCAGCAGCTGGGGACGGCAAAGGGCAGATACGCAGTATTTT. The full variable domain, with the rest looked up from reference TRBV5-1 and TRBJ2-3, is KAGVTQTPRYLIKTRGQQVTLSCSPISGHRSVSWYQQTPGQGLQFLFEYFSETQRNKGNFPGRFSGRQFSNSRSEMNVSTLELGDSALYLCASSWGRQRADTQYFGPGTRLTVL.

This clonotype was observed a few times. The CDR3 spells CASSLAVQETQYF. The CDR3 nucleotides read TGTGCCAGCAGCTTAGCGGTACAAGAGACCCAGTACTTC. The chain links TRBV5-4 to TRBJ2-5; D is perhaps TRBD2 (5 bases). The CDR3 totals 13 residues. Trimming left V 2 bases short and J 2 bases short, with 7 bases between. The V gene's germline CDR1 is SGHNT and CDR2 YYREEE (reference sequence).

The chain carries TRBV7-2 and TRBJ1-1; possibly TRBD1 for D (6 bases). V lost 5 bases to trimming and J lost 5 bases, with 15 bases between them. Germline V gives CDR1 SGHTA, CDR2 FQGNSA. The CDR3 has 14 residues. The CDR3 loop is CASSRDTGRTEAFF. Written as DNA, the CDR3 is TGTGCCAGCAGCCGTGATACAGGGCGAACTGAAGCTTTCTTT.

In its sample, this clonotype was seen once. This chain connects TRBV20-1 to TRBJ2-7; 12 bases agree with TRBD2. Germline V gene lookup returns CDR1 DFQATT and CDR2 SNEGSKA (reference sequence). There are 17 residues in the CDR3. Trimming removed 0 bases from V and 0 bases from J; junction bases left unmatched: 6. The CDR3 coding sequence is TGCAGTGCTAGAGATACGCTAGCGGGAGGGAACTCCTACGAGCAGTACTTC. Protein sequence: CSARDTLAGGNSYEQYF.

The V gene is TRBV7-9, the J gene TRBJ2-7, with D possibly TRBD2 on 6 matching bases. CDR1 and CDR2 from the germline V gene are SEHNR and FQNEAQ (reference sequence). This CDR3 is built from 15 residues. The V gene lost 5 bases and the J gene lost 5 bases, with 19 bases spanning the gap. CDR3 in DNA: TGTGCCAGCAGCGGGCGGGACTTTCCTGACCACGAGCAGTACTTC. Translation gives CASSGRDFPDHEQYF.